These 24 T cell receptor beta chains were all obtained from the same sample, sequenced in a study of T cells after yellow fever vaccination. TCRdb re-analysed the 5' RACE reads in MiXCR, keeping a single row per CDR3 protein. In the table there are approximately 27,000 distinct CDR3 sequences, about 5.5% of which are singletons. Specimen: PBMCs, either bulk or a sorted T-cell subset (CD4+, CD8+, memory, or dextramer-sorted; not recorded which), collected 15 days after the yellow fever booster vaccination. Receptors originate from a man aged 25 to 40 who received the YFV17D yellow fever vaccine.

The table lists this clonotype with many counts. The chain links TRBV7-8 to TRBJ2-7; 8 nucleotides align to TRBD1. The CDR3 has 15 amino acids. Germline V CDR1 and CDR2: SGHVS, FQNEAQ. The junction had 7 bases not matched to a gene; V was cut back by 5 bases and J by 1 base. In nucleotides, the CDR3 is TGTGCCAGCAGCCTATACTGGACAGGGTCCTACGAGCAGTACTTC. This codes for CASSLYWTGSYEQYF. Using reference TRBV7-8 and TRBJ2-7 for the parts outside the CDR3, the full variable domain is GAGVSQSPRYKVAKRGQDVALRCDPISGHVSLFWYQQALGQGPEFLTYFQNEAQLDKSGLPSDRFFAERPEGSVSTLKIQRTQQEDSAVYLCASSLYWTGSYEQYFGPGTRLTVT.

This clonotype appeared many times. The rearrangement links TRBV18 to TRBJ1-4; D gene uncertain. This CDR3 has 15 amino acids. V lost 3 bases and J 7 bases, leaving 15 bases between the germline ends. Germline assignment: CDR1 KGHSH and CDR2 LQKENI. CDR3 sequence reads: CASSPSLAGSEKLFF. The CDR3 DNA is TGTGCCAGCTCACCCTCTCTCGCGGGGAGTGAAAAACTGTTTTTT.

The sample holds many counts of this clonotype. The genes are TRBV20-1 and TRBJ2-1; tentatively, D is TRBD1 or TRBD2 (5 bases each). The CDR3 is 14 amino acids. Trimming left V 5 bases short and J 1 base short, with 12 bases between. Germline values: CDR1 DFQATT, CDR2 SNEGSKA (reference sequence). DNA of the CDR3: TGCAGTGCTCAAGGGGAGAATTCCTACAATGAGCAGTTCTTC. Translation gives CSAQGENSYNEQFF.

This clonotype appeared many times. The chain employs TRBV29-1 and TRBJ1-1; 7 nucleotides align to TRBD1. The germline CDR1 and CDR2 sequences are SQVTM and ANQGSEA. The CDR3 length is 10 residues. With 5 bases clipped from V and 10 bases from J, the junction kept 4 bases outside the gene matches. The CDR3 sequence is CSVSSGGAFF. CDR3 bases: TGCAGCGTTTCATCAGGGGGAGCTTTCTTT. The full variable domain, completed using reference TRBV29-1 and TRBJ1-1, is SAVISQKPSRDICQRGTSLTIQCQVDSQVTMMFWYRQQPGQSLTLIATANQGSEATYESGFVIDKFPISRPNLTFSTLTVSNMSPEDSSIYLCSVSSGGAFFGQGTRLTVV.

This clonotype was picked up many times. The J gene is TRBJ2-5, the V gene TRBV19, with 15 bases identical to TRBD2. The germline V gene encodes CDR1 LNHDA and CDR2 SQIVND (reference sequence). The CDR3 contains 17 residues. Trimming removed 5 bases from V and 6 bases from J; junction bases left unmatched: 10. Here the CDR3 reads CASSLWTSGRASKTQYF. The CDR3 nucleotides read TGTGCCAGTAGTCTATGGACTAGCGGGAGGGCCAGTAAGACCCAGTACTTC.

This clonotype has at least ten counts. The rearrangement joins TRBV5-5 to TRBJ2-1; possible D gene TRBD2, 6 bases. Germline V gene lookup returns CDR1 SGHKS and CDR2 YYEKEE (reference sequence). The CDR3 runs to 14 residues. Trimming removed 4 bases at V and 8 bases at J, with 16 bases between. In DNA form, the CDR3 reads TGTGCCAGCAGCCCTTTGGGGGACTCCTATGAGCAGTTCTTC. Amino acid sequence: CASSPLGDSYEQFF.

This clonotype was picked up many times. V is TRBV20-1 and J is TRBJ1-1; D is possibly TRBD1 (5 bases). Germline V CDR1 and CDR2: DFQATT, SNEGSKA (reference sequence). V was cut by 7 bases and J by 8 bases, with 17 bases left in between. CDR3 length: 12 residues. CDR3 coding DNA: TGCAGTGTCGACCAGGGAGGGAACGAAGCTTTCTTT. Protein product: CSVDQGGNEAFF.

In this sample, this clonotype turned up many times. The chain couples TRBV27 to TRBJ1-1; D is perhaps TRBD1 (6 bases). Per the germline V gene, CDR1 is MNHEY and CDR2 is SMNVEV (reference sequence). The V and J ends lost 0 bases and 8 bases respectively, with 10 bases between them. CDR3 length: 13 residues. The CDR3: CASSLSIQGEAFF. CDR3 sequence (DNA): TGTGCCAGCAGTTTATCGATACAGGGAGAAGCTTTCTTT.

This clonotype showed up many times. CDR3: CASSQDASGLEQYF. CDR3 sequence (DNA): TGCGCCAGCAGCCAAGATGCCTCGGGGTTGGAGCAGTACTTC. The chain combines TRBV4-3 with TRBJ2-7; D possibly corresponds to TRBD2 (5 bases). The CDR3 is 14 residues long. The germline V gene encodes CDR1 LGHNA and CDR2 YSLEER. The V and J ends lost 0 bases and 7 bases respectively, with 13 bases between them.

The sample holds a few counts of this clonotype. V gene TRBV30 combines with J gene TRBJ2-3; no firm D call. The CDR3 is made up of 13 amino acids. Germline V lookup: CDR1 GTSNPN, CDR2 SVGIG (reference sequence). Trimming removed 1 base at V and 6 bases at J, with 11 bases between. CDR3 sequence (DNA): TGTGCCTGGAGTGGGGCTAGTCGCGATACGCAGTATTTT. Residues: CAWSGASRDTQYF.

This clonotype was found many times. The gene calls are TRBV5-1 and TRBJ2-1; the D gene is possibly TRBD1 (5 bases). Germline V gene lookup returns CDR1 SGHRS and CDR2 YFSETQ. V was cut by 2 bases and J by 9 bases, with 21 bases left in between. CDR3 size: 16 residues. The chain's CDR3 is CASSFPSRQGRSEQFF. CDR3 sequence (DNA): TGCGCCAGCAGCTTCCCAAGCAGGCAGGGCCGCAGTGAGCAGTTCTTC.

This clonotype occurred many times. The chain joins TRBV29-1 to TRBJ2-7; TRBD1 matches 8 bases. This CDR3 has 12 residues. Germline CDR1 is SQVTM and CDR2 is ANQGSEA. J lost 2 bases, V lost 6 bases, and 3 bases had no gene match. The CDR3 loop is CSVQQGAYEQYF. For the CDR3, the DNA is TGCAGCGTACAACAGGGGGCCTACGAGCAGTACTTC.

The table lists this clonotype with many counts. The rearrangement uses TRBV9 and TRBJ2-5, with 7 bases fitting TRBD2. The V gene end was trimmed by 2 bases and the J gene end by 0 bases; junction bases not matched to a gene: 1. Germline CDR1 is SGDLS and CDR2 is YYNGEE. This CDR3 contains 14 residues. Here the CDR3 DNA reads TGTGCCAGCAGCGTCGGGACTAACCAAGAGACCCAGTACTTC. This encodes CASSVGTNQETQYF.

This clonotype was counted many times. At one end, the junction sequence differs from germline, possibly due to a read error. The chain employs TRBV10-3 and TRBJ1-6; D is undetermined. This CDR3 comprises 14 residues. Germline lookup yields CDR1 ENHRY and CDR2 SYGVKD. CDR3 in amino acids: CAVREGRANSPLHF. The CDR3 DNA reads as TGTGCCGTCAGAGAGGGCAGAGCAAATTCACCCCTCCACTTT.

With respect to this clonotype: A single base separates this from a much larger clone, so it may be a read error. The V and J genes are TRBV6-2 or TRBV6-3 and TRBJ2-1, with 7 bases that match TRBD2. Germline CDR1 and CDR2: MNHEY and SVGEGT. Losses at the gene ends were 2 bases for V and 7 bases for J; bases not matched to a gene: 17. This CDR3 has 18 residues. The CDR3 region has the DNA TGTGCCAGCAGTTACAACCCCAATTCCGGCGGGAGTGGGAATGAGCAGTTCTTC. Translation: CASSYNPNSGGSGNEQFF.

Many counts were recorded for this clonotype. The chain recombines TRBV28 with TRBJ2-2; D is possibly TRBD1 (6 bases). The V gene lost 4 bases and the J gene lost 6 bases, with 12 bases spanning the gap. The V gene's germline CDR1 is MDHEN and CDR2 SYDVKM. The CDR3 consists of 14 residues. CDR3 sequence: CASSSGQLPGELFF. CDR3 nucleotide sequence: TGTGCCAGCAGTTCCGGACAGTTGCCCGGGGAGCTGTTTTTT.

There are many counts of this clonotype. The chain has TRBV5-1 and TRBJ2-5; D may be TRBD1 (6 bases). V shed 7 bases and J shed 5 bases, with 18 bases lying between them. This CDR3 is built from 14 residues. The germline V gene encodes CDR1 SGHRS and CDR2 YFSETQ. The CDR3 nucleotides read TGCGCCAGCGGTCCACAGGGTGCTAGGGAGACCCAGTACTTC. Its translation is CASGPQGARETQYF. Full variable domain (rest looked up from reference TRBV5-1 and TRBJ2-5): KAGVTQTPRYLIKTRGQQVTLSCSPISGHRSVSWYQQTPGQGLQFLFEYFSETQRNKGNFPGRFSGRQFSNSRSEMNVSTLELGDSALYLCASGPQGARETQYFGPGTRLLVL.

This clonotype was recorded at least ten times. The CDR3 loop is CSARSSTFTDTQYF. The CDR3 region has the DNA TGCAGTGCTAGATCCAGCACTTTCACAGATACGCAGTATTTT. This chain connects TRBV20-1 to TRBJ2-3, with D unresolved. Trimming took 2 bases from V and 2 from J, leaving 11 bases between them. The CDR3 is 14 residues long. The V gene's germline CDR1 is DFQATT and CDR2 SNEGSKA (reference sequence).

This clonotype was observed a few times. The gene calls are TRBV10-1 and TRBJ2-5; TRBD1 matches 7 bases. The CDR3 sequence is 13 residues long. Germline V gene lookup returns CDR1 WNHNN and CDR2 SYGVQD (reference sequence). Trimming at V came to 6 bases and at J to 5 bases, leaving 6 bases not matched to a gene. CDR3 nucleotide sequence: TGCGCCAGCAGCCCAGGGGGAGTGGAGACCCAGTACTTC. Protein product: CASSPGGVETQYF.

At least ten counts were recorded for this clonotype. The V and J genes are TRBV28 and TRBJ2-7, with 10 positions matching TRBD2. Germline V gene data show CDR1 as MDHEN and CDR2 as SYDVKM. The length of the CDR3 is 14 residues. The V gene end was trimmed by 11 bases and the J gene end by 1 base; junction bases not matched to a gene: 8. The CDR3 is CASVGTSVSYEQYF. CDR3 bases: TGTGCCTCGGTCGGGACTAGCGTATCCTACGAGCAGTACTTC.

This clonotype was counted many times. The chain couples TRBV5-1 to TRBJ2-6; D perhaps matches TRBD1 (8 bases). Germline CDR1 reads SGHRS; CDR2 reads YFSETQ. V was shortened by 4 bases and J by 1 base, with 12 bases between the two germline ends. The length of the CDR3 is 16 residues. CDR3 nucleotide sequence: TGCGCCAGCAGCCAACAGGGGGGGTCTGGGGCCAACGTCCTGACTTTC. It codes for CASSQQGGSGANVLTF.

This clonotype was counted at least ten times. V usage is TRBV10-1 and J usage is TRBJ1-1, with D maybe TRBD1 (6 bases). Germline CDR1 is WNHNN and CDR2 is SYGVQD (reference sequence). The CDR3 has 12 amino acids. Trimming took 6 bases from V and 11 from J, leaving 16 bases between them. The CDR3 DNA is TGCGCCAGCAGCCCCGGGCAGGGGACGGCTTTCTTT. Translation: CASSPGQGTAFF.

Ten or more counts support this clonotype. CDR3 residues: CASSPRTSGGARETQYF. The DNA of the CDR3 is TGCGCCAGCAGCCCAAGGACTAGCGGGGGAGCGAGGGAGACCCAGTACTTC. The genes are TRBV5-1 and TRBJ2-5, with 13 nucleotides matching TRBD2. This CDR3 is built from 17 residues. Germline-derived CDR1 and CDR2 are SGHRS and YFSETQ. V was pared by 4 bases and J by 5 bases, with 11 bases of the junction left unmatched.

This clonotype was seen many times. This chain joins TRBV5-1 and TRBJ2-3; D remains ambiguous. V lost 1 base to trimming and J lost 6 bases, with 12 bases between them. Germline V gives CDR1 SGHRS, CDR2 YFSETQ. The length of the CDR3 is 14 residues. The CDR3 reads CASSLRPLGDTQYF. The CDR3, as DNA: TGCGCCAGCAGCTTGAGGCCTCTAGGGGATACGCAGTATTTT. The full variable domain, rest sourced from reference TRBV5-1 and TRBJ2-3, is KAGVTQTPRYLIKTRGQQVTLSCSPISGHRSVSWYQQTPGQGLQFLFEYFSETQRNKGNFPGRFSGRQFSNSRSEMNVSTLELGDSALYLCASSLRPLGDTQYFGPGTRLTVL.